This T cell receptor beta chain is from a study of vaccination and CD4 T cells after COVID-19. Study information: A median of approximately 100 days (range 35 to 161) separated diagnosis from post-COVID sampling. The cells were exposed to overlapping spike peptides originating from SARS-CoV-2, HCoV-NL63, HCoV-OC43 and HCoV-229E for stimulation.

Concerning this clonotype itself: Its antigen is still unknown.

The treatment here: approximately nine-day PBMC culture with coronavirus spike peptide pools or control peptides (ViraFEST assay). Positive PCR tests dated from March to December 2020, predating US Alpha, Beta and Delta variants. The trim removed 3 bases at V and 3 bases at J, leaving 4 bases unmatched. Germline V gene sequence: CDR1 KGHDR, CDR2 SFDVKD. This CDR3 has 15 residues. An Oncomine TCR Beta short-read assay was used to sequence the DNA from cultured CD4+ T cells. Once CD4+ T cells had been cultured, genomic DNA was extracted from them. Using its own MiXCR run on the PCR reads, TCRdb lists one record per CDR3 protein. The repertoire consists of about 14,000 distinct CDR3 sequences, with about 60% occurring once and the leading ten covering roughly 6.2%.

The clonotype originates from a human donor who had recovered from COVID-19. Input material: CD4+ T cells from blood, cultured in vitro. The rearrangement uses TRBV24-1 and TRBJ1-1; 9 bases are shared with TRBD1. CDR3 region: CATSDARTGDTEAFF. In nucleotides, the CDR3 is TGTGCCACCAGTGATGCCCGGACAGGGGACACTGAAGCTTTCTTT.